This TCR beta chain stems from a study of T cell responses to AZD1222 COVID-19 vaccine. This CDR3 is built from 18 residues. For this clone: Antigen: not known.

Findings and caveats of the study: The CD4 TCRs associated with vaccination extended across spike and predominated at 160-218 and 743-854. Reports indicate that nearly half of spike-specific TCRs are directed at unmutated variant regions. Donors in the cohort were predominantly white British and more often female, and clonal diversity was possibly underestimated. Breadth and depth of Spike-specific TCRs rose after two AZD1222 doses.

Some clones are missing from TCRdb's copy, which holds only in-frame ones; the method was immunoSEQ multiplex PCR. The sample consists of over 120,000 clones, 90% to 95% of them appearing once. The clonotype comes from an adult who had recovered from COVID-19. Sequenced material: peripheral blood, taken after recovery from COVID-19. This chain joins TRBV21-1 and TRBJ1-5; the D segment call TRBD1 is taken from the table without a DNA check. TRBV21-1 is a pseudogene locus. The DNA for the CDR3 is TGTGCCAGCACCATTTTCCTGACAGGGAACTATAGCAATCAGCCCCAGCATTTT. Amino acids: CASTIFLTGNYSNQPQHF.